What follows is one T cell receptor beta chain and its context. The antigen is not known. The data were taken from a study of shared clonotypes between healthy human individuals. The study's findings and limits: Donors were few, which limited the genetic and exposure-history diversity represented.

The V gene lost 6 bases and the J gene lost 9 bases, with 12 bases spanning the gap. Germline V gene lookup returns CDR1 SEHNR and CDR2 FQNEAQ (reference sequence). There are 12 residues in the CDR3. CD45RO negativity and positive selection for CCR7 defined naive CD8 cells, a population that excluded terminally differentiated effector memory CD45RA+ cells. The test was conducted at deep level. Libraries were prepared by immunoSEQ multiplex PCR; TCRdb keeps only in-frame clonotypes and omits some of them. The sample includes about 2 million clones, about 95% seen only once; the top ten take around 1%.

The receptor was derived from a man aged 18 to 30 in good health. Sequencing used naive CD8+ T cells sorted from blood. The chain is built from TRBV7-9 and TRBJ2-1; D is uncertain. CDR3 bases: TGTGCCAGCAGTATGACCGAGGTTGAGCAGTTCTTC. Protein sequence: CASSMTEVEQFF.